This T cell receptor (beta chain) was found in a study of response to subunit inactivated influenza vaccine (dated by TCRdb to about 2018). At the level of the whole study: The study used deep quantitative T cell receptor repertoire profiling to track responses to a trivalent subunit inactivated influenza vaccine. On the study overall, not on this receptor specifically: The authors proposed that each seasonal influenza vaccination may bring in only a limited number of new T cells.

With regard to this clonotype: Its antigen target is currently unknown. It has no much larger one-base neighbor in the sample; base qualities were not kept.

Libraries were prepared through RT-PCR. The instrument was an Illumina HiSeq 2500. TCRdb's own reprocessing of the public reads used fastp at Q25 and MiXCR and kept productive beta chains. Rows with one shared CDR3 protein collapse into an entry with the most common genes and DNA. Counted in this sample were hundreds of thousands of distinct CDR3 sequences; less than 20% of them appeared once. Roughly 12% of the sample is taken by the ten largest. Material: PBMCs from blood, obtained roughly 12 days after vaccination. The TCR sequence derives from a man aged 45-65 years who received an inactivated influenza vaccine. Donor details come from another sample of the same person, matched by shared clones.

CDR3 loop: CASSLKALRPYEQYF. In nucleotide form, the sequence is TGTGCCAGCAGCTTAAAAGCTTTACGACCTTACGAGCAGTACTTC. The chain is assembled from TRBV7-8 and TRBJ2-7; the D gene lacks a confident call. CDR1 and CDR2, looked up from the germline V gene, are SGHVS and FQNEAQ. The CDR3 goes from the cysteine to the phenylalanine over 15 residues. Kept here is only the CDR3 DNA, which spans 45 bases and is read in frame from base 1. V lost 2 bases and J lost 4 bases; the stretch between them is 15 bases long.